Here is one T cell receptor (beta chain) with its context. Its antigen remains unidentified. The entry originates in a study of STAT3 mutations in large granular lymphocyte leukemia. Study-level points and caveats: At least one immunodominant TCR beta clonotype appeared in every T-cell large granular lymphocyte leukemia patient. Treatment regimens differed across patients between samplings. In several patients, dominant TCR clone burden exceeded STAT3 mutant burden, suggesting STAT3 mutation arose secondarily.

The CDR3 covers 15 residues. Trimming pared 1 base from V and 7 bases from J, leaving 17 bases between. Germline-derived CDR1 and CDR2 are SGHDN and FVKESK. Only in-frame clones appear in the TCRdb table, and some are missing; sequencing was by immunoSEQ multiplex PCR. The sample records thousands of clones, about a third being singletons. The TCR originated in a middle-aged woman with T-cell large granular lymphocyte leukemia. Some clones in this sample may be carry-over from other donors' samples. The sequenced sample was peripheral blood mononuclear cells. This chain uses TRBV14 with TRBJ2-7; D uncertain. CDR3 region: CASSQVRVYMAEQYF. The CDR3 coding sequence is TGTGCCAGCAGCCAAGTAAGGGTATATATGGCAGAGCAGTACTTC.